The 24 T cell receptor beta chains listed next were all sequenced from one sample in a study of regulatory T cells in long-lasting Graves disease (dated by TCRdb to 2020 to 2023). The time point label, as the study defines it: newly diagnosed GD, antithyroid drugs for less than 3 months. RNA was extracted from PBMCs in TRIzol for both TCR sequencing and RNA sequencing. The library was made by multiplex PCR. TCRdb names Illumina HiSeq 4000 as the instrument used. To build TCR beta libraries, CDR3 regions were amplified by Arm-PCR using iRepertoire HTBI primers. TCRdb passed the public sequencing reads through fastp at Q25 and MiXCR, retaining productive beta sequences. Identical CDR3 proteins give one entry, which carries the most common genes and DNA. The sample table records 350,000 to 500,000 distinct CDR3 sequences; about 16% of these occur just once. The top ten hold approximately 12% of the sample.

The sample was also linked to a second study, of T cells in Graves' hyperthyroidism and ophthalmopathy.

Sequencing was performed on peripheral blood mononuclear cells (PBMCs), taken at new diagnosis, from a patient treated with antithyroid drugs. These receptors came from a woman aged 30 to 39 with Graves disease. Donor details come from another sample of the same person, matched by shared clones.

At least ten counts were recorded for this clonotype. The chain carries TRBV5-1 and TRBJ2-5, with D possibly being TRBD1 or TRBD2 (6 bases each). CDR1 is SGHRS and CDR2 is YFSETQ in the germline V gene. V was trimmed by 2 bases and J by 3 bases, leaving 20 bases between them. There are 17 residues in the CDR3. As DNA, the CDR3 is TGCGCCAGCAGCTTTATCCATGAAGGGGGGCGTGAAGAGACCCAGTACTTC. Translation gives CASSFIHEGGREETQYF.

Ten or more counts support this clonotype. The genes are TRBV4-2 and TRBJ2-3; a possible D gene is TRBD2 (7 bases). Trimming left V 0 bases short and J 4 bases short, with 20 bases between. The germline CDR1 and CDR2 sequences are LGHNA and YNFKEQ. This CDR3 region has 18 residues. CDR3 in amino acids: CASSQDGGGGRRADTQYF. The CDR3 DNA sequence: TGTGCCAGCAGCCAAGATGGGGGCGGCGGGAGACGGGCAGATACGCAGTATTTT.

The chain employs TRBV13 and TRBJ2-7; no clear D gene. CDR1 is PRHDT, CDR2 FYEKMQ, per germline (reference sequence). Trimming took 2 bases from V and 2 from J, leaving 7 bases between them. This CDR3 is 13 amino acids long. In DNA, the CDR3 is TGTGCCAGCAGCTTAAGCGATACCTACGAGCAGTACTTC. Amino acid sequence: CASSLSDTYEQYF.

This clonotype was counted between two and nine times. This sequence joins TRBV6-9 and TRBJ2-1, with 7 bases aligning to TRBD2. CDR1 MNHGY and CDR2 SVAAGI come from the germline V gene. The CDR3 is 23 amino acids. V shed 3 bases, J shed 4 bases, and the junction held 30 bases outside the gene matches. CDR3 sequence: CASSYLAEAILSGGETRYNEQFF. CDR3 in DNA: TGTGCCAGCAGTTACTTAGCGGAGGCAATCCTTTCGGGGGGAGAGACTAGGTACAATGAGCAGTTCTTC.

V usage is TRBV9 and J usage is TRBJ2-1; no clear D. The V end was cut by 0 bases, the J end by 6 bases, with 7 bases between. The CDR3 runs 13 residues. Germline V gene sequence: CDR1 SGDLS, CDR2 YYNGEE. The CDR3 is CASSVAQVNEQFF. CDR3 coding DNA: TGTGCCAGCAGCGTAGCGCAGGTCAATGAGCAGTTCTTC.

This clonotype was seen repeatedly, ten times or more. V is TRBV27 and J is TRBJ1-4; D ambiguous. V lost 6 bases, J lost 0 bases, and 11 bases lay in between. The germline gives CDR1 MNHEY, CDR2 SMNVEV (reference sequence). This CDR3 is built from 15 residues. The CDR3 protein is CASRSWDSTNEKLFF. CDR3 nucleotide sequence: TGTGCCAGCAGGTCCTGGGATTCAACTAATGAAAAACTGTTTTTT. Together with reference TRBV27 and TRBJ1-4, the CDR3 gives the full variable domain: EAQVTQNPRYLITVTGKKLTVTCSQNMNHEYMSWYRQDPGLGLRQIYYSMNVEVTDKGDVPEGYKVSRKEKRNFPLILESPSPNQTSLYFCASRSWDSTNEKLFFGSGTQLSVL.

There are many counts of this clonotype. The chain links TRBV7-2 to TRBJ2-1, with 7 bases matching TRBD2. The germline CDR1 and CDR2 sequences are SGHTA and FQGNSA. V lost 1 base to trimming and J lost 6 bases; unmatched junction nucleotides: 3. The CDR3 consists of 14 residues. The CDR3 DNA is TGTGCCAGCAGCTTAGGCGGGAGCTCCAATGAGCAGTTCTTC. Its protein product is CASSLGGSSNEQFF.

The chain joins TRBV6-1 to TRBJ2-2; 14 nucleotides align to TRBD2. There are 16 residues in the CDR3. Germline values: CDR1 MNHNS, CDR2 SASEGT. The V gene end was trimmed by 6 bases and the J gene end by 5 bases; junction bases not matched to a gene: 5. The CDR3 protein is CASRTSGRARTGELFF. CDR3 DNA: TGTGCCAGCAGGACTAGCGGGAGGGCTCGGACCGGGGAGCTGTTTTTT.

This clonotype was detected many times. The rearrangement joins TRBV4-3 to TRBJ2-1, with 9 bases that match TRBD1. CDR3 length equals 16 residues. V lost 1 base, J lost 10 bases, and 11 bases stayed unmatched. CDR1 is LGHNA and CDR2 is YSLEER in the germline V gene. The CDR3 region has the DNA TGCGCCAGCAGCCAAGCACCAACGGGACAGGGAAGGGAGCAGTTCTTC. Amino acids: CASSQAPTGQGREQFF.

The V gene is TRBV5-5, the J gene TRBJ1-5; D call uncertain. Trimming pared 2 bases from V and 6 bases from J, leaving 12 bases between. This CDR3 spans 14 amino acids. From germline, CDR1 is SGHKS and CDR2 YYEKEE (reference sequence). This chain's CDR3 is CASSFAGYGQPQHF. The CDR3, as DNA: TGTGCCAGCAGCTTCGCGGGGTACGGTCAGCCCCAGCATTTT.

V usage is TRBV4-3 and J usage is TRBJ2-1, with D possibly matching TRBD2 (5 bases). The V gene lost 0 bases and the J gene lost 1 base, with 7 bases spanning the gap. Germline-derived CDR1 and CDR2 are LGHNA and YSLEER. CDR3 length: 15 amino acids. The CDR3 DNA reads as TGCGCCAGCAGCCAAGAAGCGGTTTCCTACAATGAGCAGTTCTTC. This sequence encodes CASSQEAVSYNEQFF.

V usage is TRBV6-1 and J usage is TRBJ2-1, with TRBD2 matching 8 bases. Germline V lookup: CDR1 MNHNS, CDR2 SASEGT. The CDR3 has 16 residues. V shed 5 bases and J 7 bases; nucleotides not matched to a gene: 13. CDR3 sequence reads: CASSYRGGGTQNEQFF. The CDR3 bases are TGTGCCAGCAGTTACCGTGGCGGGGGGACCCAAAATGAGCAGTTCTTC.

This clonotype was counted ten times or more. The chain combines TRBV28 with TRBJ2-1, with TRBD2 matching over 13 bases. CDR1 and CDR2 (germline): MDHEN, SYDVKM. CDR3 length: 15 residues. V lost 6 bases, J lost 5 bases, and 4 bases stayed unmatched. CDR3 sequence: CASRLAGGPHNEQFF. The CDR3 nucleotides are TGTGCCAGCAGACTAGCGGGAGGGCCCCACAATGAGCAGTTCTTC.

This clonotype was observed a handful of times. The rearrangement uses TRBV4-3 and TRBJ1-5; a possible D gene is TRBD1 (6 bases). The CDR3 sequence is 16 residues long. Per the germline V gene, CDR1 is LGHNA and CDR2 is YSLEER. Trimming removed 0 bases at V and 7 bases at J, with 16 bases between. Here the CDR3 DNA reads TGCGCCAGCAGCCAAGATTGGCCAGGGGTTGGACAGCCCCAGCATTTT. Residues: CASSQDWPGVGQPQHF.

This clonotype has a count of ten or more. The V and J genes are TRBV12-3 or TRBV12-4 and TRBJ2-2; perhaps TRBD2 as D (7 bases). CDR3 size: 15 residues. V shed 7 bases and J shed 4 bases, with 16 bases lying between them. CDR3 sequence (DNA): TGTGCCAGCACCCCTAGGGGGGGCAGCACCGGGGAGCTGTTTTTT. It translates to CASTPRGGSTGELFF.

V is TRBV4-1 and J is TRBJ2-4, with 14 bases fitting TRBD2. The CDR3 spans 18 residues. The ends lost 3 bases at V and 1 base at J; junction bases unmatched: 5. Germline V gene data show CDR1 as MGHRA and CDR2 as YSYEKL. For the CDR3, the DNA is TGCGCCAGCAGCCACGGACTAGCGGGAGGTATGGCCAAAAACATTCAGTACTTC. Translating gives CASSHGLAGGMAKNIQYF.

The CDR3 here is CASSQEGPPSGAYNEQFF. The CDR3 DNA follows: TGCGCCAGCAGCCAAGAAGGCCCCCCTAGCGGGGCCTACAATGAGCAGTTCTTC. The rearrangement joins TRBV4-1 to TRBJ2-1; 9 bases map to TRBD2. With 0 bases clipped from V and 2 bases from J, the junction kept 8 bases outside the gene matches. The CDR3 extends over 18 amino acids. Germline V CDR1 and CDR2: MGHRA, YSYEKL.

The chain has TRBV5-6 and TRBJ1-5, with D possibly being TRBD1 (6 bases). CDR1 and CDR2 (germline): SGHDT, YYEEEE. This CDR3 is 15 amino acids long. The V and J ends lost 0 bases and 6 bases respectively, with 13 bases between them. CDR3 sequence reads: CASSLGGGASQPQHF. In nucleotides, the CDR3 is TGTGCCAGCAGCTTGGGGGGGGGGGCTTCTCAGCCCCAGCATTTT.

For this clonotype: A much larger clone lies a single base off, so this may be a read error. J is TRBJ2-6 and V is TRBV5-1; TRBD2 aligns across 8 bases. The CDR3 contains 16 residues. Per germline, CDR1 SGHRS and CDR2 YFSETQ. CDR3 sequence (DNA): TGCGCCAGCAGCTTGGGAGCGGGAGCTGGGACCAACGTCCTGACTTTC. Protein product: CASSLGAGAGTNVLTF.

This rearrangement joins TRBV12-3 or TRBV12-4 to TRBJ2-1; 15 bases line up with TRBD2. The ends lost 7 bases at V and 9 bases at J; junction bases unmatched: 10. The CDR3 length is 16 residues. The CDR3: CASNQRGTSGRTEQFF. CDR3 DNA: TGTGCCAGCAACCAAAGGGGGACTAGCGGGAGGACTGAGCAGTTCTTC.

This clonotype was detected many times. The chain combines TRBV12-3 or TRBV12-4 with TRBJ2-3; TRBD2 might be the D (6 bases). The length of the CDR3 is 12 residues. The V end lost 11 bases, the J end lost 2 bases, and 11 bases lay between the germline ends. CDR3 region: CAGRRDTDTQYF. The DNA of the CDR3 is TGTGCCGGAAGGCGGGACACAGATACGCAGTATTTT.

In its sample, this clonotype was seen a few times. The chain links TRBV29-1 to TRBJ1-2; D remains ambiguous. The CDR3 is 14 residues long. The ends were cut back, 3 bases at V and 5 bases at J, with 16 bases in the middle. The germline CDR1 and CDR2 sequences are SQVTM and ANQGSEA. The CDR3 DNA reads as TGCAGCGTTGATCTGGGGTTTAAGAATTATGGCTACACCTTC. It yields the protein CSVDLGFKNYGYTF. Supplemented by reference TRBV29-1 and TRBJ1-2, the full variable domain reads SAVISQKPSRDICQRGTSLTIQCQVDSQVTMMFWYRQQPGQSLTLIATANQGSEATYESGFVIDKFPISRPNLTFSTLTVSNMSPEDSSIYLCSVDLGFKNYGYTFGSGTRLTVV.

This clonotype was seen repeatedly, ten times or more. V is TRBV28 and J is TRBJ1-2; D call uncertain. V lost 6 bases, J lost 8 bases, and 13 bases lay in between. Looked up from germline, CDR1 is MDHEN and CDR2 is SYDVKM. CDR3 size: 12 residues. CDR3: CASSPQPRGYTF. CDR3 sequence (DNA): TGTGCCAGCAGCCCCCAACCAAGGGGCTACACCTTC.

Many counts were recorded for this clonotype. V gene TRBV12-3 or TRBV12-4 combines with J gene TRBJ1-5, with a weak D call TRBD1 (5 bases). The V end lost 6 bases, the J end lost 2 bases, and 17 bases lay between the germline ends. This CDR3 comprises 16 residues. CDR3 amino acids: CASSRLWGYRNQPQHF. The CDR3 nucleotides are TGTGCCAGCAGCCGTCTTTGGGGCTATCGCAATCAGCCCCAGCATTTT.